This T cell receptor (beta chain) was profiled in a study of blood T cell repertoires in COVID-19. Study-wide context: The samples span acute and convalescent COVID-19 from the United States, Italy and Spain. T cells, B-cell-depleted T cells, or PBMCs supplied cDNA or gDNA.

In the authors' workflow: Reference gene primer amplification gave estimated nucleated cell counts. TCRdb keeps only in-frame clones here, not all; method: immunoSEQ multiplex PCR. V, J and clone size reflect that table, while D and trimming were determined from the DNA. The data show 150,000 to 200,000 clones, with 80% to 90% seen just once and under 2% held by the top ten. The CDR3 has 15 amino acids. The V and J ends lost 6 bases and 1 base respectively, with 13 bases between them. Germline V gene lookup returns CDR1 WNHNN and CDR2 SYGVQD (reference sequence). The chain joins TRBV10-1 to TRBJ2-1, with D possibly matching TRBD1 (6 bases). This TCR derives from a man aged 18-30 years who had recovered from COVID-19. The material sequenced was peripheral blood. The CDR3 protein is CASSPDRSSYNEQFF. In DNA form, the CDR3 reads TGCGCCAGCAGCCCCGACAGGAGTTCCTACAATGAGCAGTTCTTC.